This paragraph covers one TCR beta chain sequence. Data came from immunoSEQ multiplex PCR; TCRdb stores just in-frame clones and leaves some out. The sample yields 45,000 to 55,000 clones, around 93% seen once. These data are taken from a study of T cell changes during pregnancy in multiple sclerosis. CDR3 length: 17 residues. The V gene lost 0 bases and the J gene lost 2 bases, with 16 bases spanning the gap. Per the germline V gene, CDR1 is MNHEY and CDR2 is SMNVEV (reference sequence). This clonotype originated in a female donor with multiple sclerosis, enrolled in a pregnancy study. This rearrangement joins TRBV27 to TRBJ1-1, with D possibly being TRBD1 (6 bases). Specimen: peripheral blood, collected in the third trimester of pregnancy. The CDR3 spells CASSLSPRGHINTEAFF. Here the CDR3 DNA reads TGTGCCAGCAGTTTATCTCCTCGGGGACACATTAACACTGAAGCTTTCTTT.